This TCR beta chain was documented in a study of PD-1 blockade in classical Hodgkin lymphoma. Assay: immunoSEQ multiplex PCR; the TCRdb copy retains only in-frame clones and omits some. This sample has about 3,100 clones, with 60% to 85% found just once. With respect to this clone: Its cognate antigen is unknown.

V lost 1 base to trimming and J lost 7 bases; unmatched junction nucleotides: 7. The CDR3 extends over 16 amino acids. Germline CDR1 reads LGHNA; CDR2 reads YSLEER. Stated time point: cycle 4 day 1 (C4D1), after 5 to 7 weeks of nivolumab. Patients all relapsed after autologous stem cell transplantation, and there was variation in brentuximab vedotin exposure. Magnetic negative selection of thawed PBMCs yielded the CD8+ T cells. Patients reached a best response of complete response, partial response or progressive disease. Study observations and caveats: Significantly greater TCR diversity emerged by C4D1 in CD4+ cells but not CD8+ cells.

The source of this sequence is a human donor with classical Hodgkin lymphoma. The sequencing here drew on CD8+ T cells from blood, taken before the fourth cycle of nivolumab. The J gene is TRBJ1-6, the V gene TRBV4-3; 7 bases fit TRBD1. CDR3 residues: CASSQAGTARNSPLHF. The DNA for the CDR3 is TGCGCCAGCAGCCAAGCCGGGACAGCAAGAAATTCACCCCTCCACTTT.